Included here is one T cell receptor (beta chain) sequence, with context. This clone's antigen is unknown. Sequenced on an Illumina HiSeq 2000. 5'RACE template switching, by which a universal primer site and unique molecular identifiers were added, was used to make TCR beta cDNA libraries. Priming for cDNA synthesis came from the TCR beta constant segment, and two successive PCR amplification steps followed. The original pipeline was this. Reads were demultiplexed and grouped by UMI with MIGEC, and clonotypes were assembled and quantified with MiTCR. To exclude erroneous sequences, any TCR cDNA sequence not supported by at least two reads was discarded. The tcR package was used for downstream repertoire analysis, and clonotypes were matched between fractions using CDR3 nucleotide sequence together with V segment. Antigen specificity was annotated against VDJdb with VDJmatch, allowing one amino acid substitution in CDR3. Through TCRdb reprocessing, the reads give one entry per CDR3 protein sequence; DNA is omitted. Here the V and J calls rest on TCRdb's processing, not on the authors' analysis. The sample table gives a few hundred thousand distinct CDR3 sequences. Clones ranked in the top ten supply 5.2% of the sample.

The data were obtained in a study of T cells expressing NK-cell markers (TCRdb year 2020). Notes on the research overall: About 8 donors provided sorted CD3+CD56+NKG2C+, CD3+CD56+NKG2C- and CD3+CD56-NKG2C+ T-cell subsets, whose TCR beta-chain repertoires were profiled. Among the eight sequenced donors, seven were HCMV-seropositive and one was HCMV-seronegative. The study sequenced eight donors, all healthy volunteers chosen at random: three men and five women. Libraries were sequenced as 2 x 150 bp reads on Illumina HiSeq 2000/2500, MiSeq or NextSeq.

The cysteine opens and the phenylalanine closes a CDR3 of 16 amino acids. The DNA sequence is not available. CDR1 and CDR2 are read off the germline V gene (reference sequence) as MNHEY and SMNVEV. The paper as a whole reports these results and caveats: In a handful of donors, the dominant CD3+CD56+NKG2C+ clonotypes were among the top 10 CD8+ clonotypes and accounted for roughly 1.0-8% of CD8+ T cells. Those dominant clonotypes were again the most abundant among CD3+CD56-NKG2C+ cells in four donors, at roughly 25-60.1%. Whether the expanded NKG2C-expressing T cell clones were specific for HCMV antigens was left unclear.

To determine HCMV serostatus, a commercial ELISA kit was used to detect HCMV-specific IgG in serum. Ficoll density gradient centrifugation was used to isolate peripheral blood mononuclear cells from blood. The chain was built from TRBV27 and TRBJ2-2. The receptor was derived from a man aged 18-69 years in good health. The specimen sequenced was blood T cells: a sorted CD56 or NKG2C T cell subset, CD4+ or CD8+ T cells, or bulk PBMC T cells (not recorded which). The CDR3 in this case is CASSPSGISNTGELFF.